The 5 T cell receptor beta chains presented below share a single source sample, sequenced in a study of T cell responses to AZD1222 COVID-19 vaccine. Libraries were prepared by immunoSEQ multiplex PCR; TCRdb keeps only in-frame clonotypes and omits some of them. Of roughly 150,000 clones listed, 87% are singletons. Sequences were derived from peripheral blood, sampled 28 days after the second AZD1222 dose. The receptors were gathered from an adult who received the AZD1222 COVID-19 vaccine.

This chain connects TRBV6-1 to TRBJ2-1; TRBD2 aligns across 9 bases. This CDR3 is 16 amino acids long. The V and J ends lost 4 bases and 5 bases, in that order; junction bases with no gene match: 9. The germline V gene has CDR1 MNHNS and CDR2 SASEGT. CDR3 in amino acids: CASSGASGTNDNEQFF. The CDR3 DNA is TGTGCCAGCAGTGGGGCTAGCGGGACCAATGACAATGAGCAGTTCTTC.

A note on this clone: This CDR3 is also generated by other DNA sequences in the sample. V usage is TRBV5-1 and J usage is TRBJ2-5; the D gene is possibly TRBD2 (6 bases). Germline CDR1 is SGHRS and CDR2 is YFSETQ. CDR3 length: 14 residues. V lost 0 bases and J lost 4, with 10 bases in between. CDR3 sequence: CASSLDAGTETQYF. CDR3 DNA: TGCGCCAGCAGCTTGGATGCGGGAACAGAGACCCAGTACTTC.

The sample holds one count of this clone. V usage is TRBV20-1 and J usage is TRBJ2-7; 8 positions agree with TRBD1. CDR1 is DFQATT, CDR2 SNEGSKA, per germline (reference sequence). The J segment lost 5 bases and the V segment lost 3 bases, leaving 9 bases of the junction unmatched. The CDR3 contains 14 residues. The CDR3 sequence is CSASRQGSSNEQYF. CDR3 bases: TGCAGTGCTAGTAGACAGGGGTCTTCCAACGAGCAGTACTTC.

The V gene is TRBV11-3, the J gene TRBJ2-3; TRBD1 matches at 8 bases. Germline V gene lookup returns CDR1 SGHNT and CDR2 YENEEA. The ends lost 5 bases at V and 5 bases at J; junction bases unmatched: 6. CDR3 size: 14 residues. CDR3: CASSLRGQGDTQYF. CDR3 coding DNA: TGTGCCAGCAGCCTCAGGGGGCAGGGAGATACGCAGTATTTT.

The chain uses TRBV15 and TRBJ1-4; a possible D gene is TRBD1 (5 bases). The CDR3 covers 16 residues. V was cut by 0 bases and J by 8 bases, with 16 bases left in between. CDR1 and CDR2 (germline): LNHNV, YYDKDF (reference sequence). The CDR3 DNA is TGTGCCACCAGCAGAGATCTGATGGGGGGGAAGGAAAAACTGTTTTTT. Translation gives CATSRDLMGGKEKLFF.